The rows below give T cell receptor beta chains drawn from one sample of a study of shared clonotypes between healthy human individuals. Some clones are missing from TCRdb's copy, which holds only in-frame ones; the method was immunoSEQ multiplex PCR. In the table there are 700,000 to 950,000 clones, about 96% of which are singletons. The sample was naive CD8+ T cells sorted from blood. These receptors originate from a man aged 25-45 years in good health. Each CDR3 is given with its conserved first and last residue. A D gene is named only where the DNA matches it firmly. Clone size appears in some rows only: once, few, many, or a class for an expanded clone.

V gene	J gene	D gene	clone size	CDR3 protein	CDR3 DNA
TRBV11-2	TRBJ2-5	TRBD1	once	CASSFHRGWEQGQETQYF	TGTGCCAGCAGCTTCCACAGGGGATGGGAACAGGGGCAAGAGACCCAGTACTTC
TRBV5-4	TRBJ2-1	NA	once	CASSFGENEQFF	TGTGCCAGCAGCTTCGGGGAAAATGAGCAGTTCTTC
TRBV4-1	TRBJ2-2	TRBD2	NA	CASSPETSGRAGELFF	TGCGCCAGCAGCCCAGAGACTAGCGGGAGGGCCGGGGAGCTGTTTTTT
TRBV6-5	TRBJ1-1	TRBD1	NA	CASSYSVLQGDTEAFF	TGTGCCAGCAGTTACTCTGTTCTGCAGGGGGACACTGAAGCTTTCTTT
TRBV6-1	TRBJ1-2	NA	NA	CASSEVSRNYGYTF	TGTGCCAGCAGTGAAGTGAGCAGAAACTATGGCTACACCTTC
TRBV29-1	TRBJ1-2	NA	NA	CSVEDGRTANYGYTF	TGCAGCGTTGAAGACGGGAGGACAGCTAACTATGGCTACACCTTC
TRBV15	TRBJ2-7	NA	NA	CATSSDRSYEQYF	TGTGCCACCAGCTCGGACAGATCCTACGAGCAGTACTTC
TRBV2	TRBJ2-7	TRBD1	NA	CATPSRTGGGEQYF	TGTGCCACCCCTTCCCGGACAGGGGGCGGCGAGCAGTACTTC
TRBV29-1	TRBJ2-7	NA	NA	CSVVLSDLYEQYF	TGCAGCGTTGTCCTGTCGGACCTCTACGAGCAGTACTTC
TRBV28	TRBJ1-5	TRBD1	NA	CASSPSIGQGGSQPQHF	TGTGCCAGCAGTCCATCAATCGGACAGGGAGGGAGTCAGCCCCAGCATTTT
TRBV28	TRBJ2-5	TRBD2	NA	CASSLPREGFEETQYF	TGTGCCAGCAGTTTACCGCGGGAGGGCTTCGAAGAGACCCAGTACTTC
TRBV18	TRBJ2-5	TRBD2	NA	CASSPEGLGETQYF	TGTGCCAGCTCACCAGAGGGACTAGGAGAGACCCAGTACTTC
TRBV7-9	TRBJ2-7	TRBD1	NA	CASSSTRQGIFYEQYF	TGTGCCAGCAGCTCAACAAGACAGGGAATTTTTTACGAGCAGTACTTC
TRBV4-1	TRBJ2-1	TRBD2	NA	CASSHLGLGPYNEQFF	TGCGCCAGCAGCCACCTGGGACTAGGGCCTTACAATGAGCAGTTCTTC
TRBV4-2	TRBJ2-2	TRBD2	NA	CASSQGREDFSGELFF	TGTGCCAGCAGCCAAGGCCGGGAGGATTTTTCCGGGGAGCTGTTTTTT
TRBV9	TRBJ2-1	TRBD2	NA	CASSPPGRRNEQFF	TGTGCCAGCAGCCCCCCCGGGAGGAGAAATGAGCAGTTCTTC
TRBV29-1	TRBJ2-1	TRBD2	NA	CSASPPMAGDTNEQFF	TGCAGCGCCAGTCCCCCCATGGCGGGGGATACCAATGAGCAGTTCTTC
TRBV10-2	TRBJ2-3	TRBD2	NA	CASRIRLAGGGDTDTQYF	TGCGCCAGCAGAATCAGGCTAGCGGGAGGGGGAGACACAGATACGCAGTATTTT